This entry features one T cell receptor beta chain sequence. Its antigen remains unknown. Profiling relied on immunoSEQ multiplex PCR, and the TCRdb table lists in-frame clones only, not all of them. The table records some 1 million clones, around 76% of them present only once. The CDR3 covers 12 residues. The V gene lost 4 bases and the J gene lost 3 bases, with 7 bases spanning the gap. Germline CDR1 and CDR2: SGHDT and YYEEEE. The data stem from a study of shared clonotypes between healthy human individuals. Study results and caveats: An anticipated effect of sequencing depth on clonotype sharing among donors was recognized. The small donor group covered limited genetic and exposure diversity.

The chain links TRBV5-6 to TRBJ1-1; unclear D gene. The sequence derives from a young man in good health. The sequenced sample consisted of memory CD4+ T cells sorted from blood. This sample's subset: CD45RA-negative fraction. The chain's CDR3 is CASSLHHTEAFF. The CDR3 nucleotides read TGTGCCAGCAGCCTACATCACACTGAAGCTTTCTTT.